Listed here are 31 T cell receptor beta chains from one sample, sequenced in a study of early T cells in non-severe SARS-CoV-2 infection. TCRdb reprocessed the 5' RACE reads via MiXCR and lists one record per CDR3 protein. Altogether tens of thousands of distinct CDR3 sequences are present, roughly 16% being singletons, with the ten largest covering roughly 4%. The sample was whole blood, taken at baseline. These receptors came from an adult who was a healthcare worker with PCR-confirmed SARS-CoV-2 infection or an uninfected control (not recorded which).

The chain uses TRBV12-3 or TRBV12-4 and TRBJ2-7, with 10 positions matching TRBD1. This CDR3 is built from 15 residues. V lost 5 bases and J lost 3; bases outside the gene matches: 7. For the CDR3, the DNA is TGTGCCAGCAGTGCGTGGGACAGGGGTAACTACGAGCAGTACTTC. This translates into CASSAWDRGNYEQYF.

The gene calls are TRBV11-2 and TRBJ2-3; tentative D call: TRBD1 (5 bases). V was clipped by 5 bases and J by 0 bases, with 12 bases between them. The V gene's germline CDR1 is SGHAT and CDR2 FQNNGV. The CDR3 extends over 15 amino acids. The CDR3 nucleotides are TGTGCCAGCAGCCCCGTGGCAGGGAGCACAGATACGCAGTATTTT. Translating gives CASSPVAGSTDTQYF.

This chain joins TRBV7-9 and TRBJ2-1; no clear D gene. The CDR3 is made up of 9 amino acids. CDR1 and CDR2 (germline): SEHNR, FQNEAQ (reference sequence). The V and J ends lost 5 bases and 10 bases respectively, with 3 bases between them. The CDR3 DNA reads as TGTGCCAGCAGCCCCGAGCAGTTCTTC. Translation: CASSPEQFF.

The chain joins TRBV5-1 to TRBJ2-2; maybe TRBD1 (6 bases). The CDR3 totals 16 residues. V dropped 4 bases and J dropped 0 bases, with 13 bases sitting between them. Germline V CDR1 and CDR2: SGHRS, YFSETQ. The DNA of the CDR3 is TGCGCCAGCAGCCCCAAGACAGGCACGAACACCGGGGAGCTGTTTTTT. Translation gives CASSPKTGTNTGELFF.

This clonotype was found a few times. The chain's CDR3 is CSARSPGQGNTEAFF. The CDR3 DNA is TGCAGTGCTAGATCCCCGGGACAGGGGAACACTGAAGCTTTCTTT. This sequence joins TRBV20-1 and TRBJ1-1; 9 bases fit TRBD1. V lost 2 bases, J lost 1 base, and 5 bases stayed unmatched. Germline V gene lookup returns CDR1 DFQATT and CDR2 SNEGSKA (reference sequence). This CDR3 has 15 residues.

This clonotype was counted a few times. The chain couples TRBV11-3 to TRBJ2-3, with TRBD2 as a possible D gene (5 bases). The germline V gene has CDR1 SGHNT and CDR2 YENEEA. CDR3 length equals 14 residues. V lost 6 bases and J lost 3, with 13 bases in between. The CDR3 bases are TGTGCCAGCAGTTCGAAAGCGGATACAGATACGCAGTATTTT. It encodes CASSSKADTDTQYF.

This clonotype was observed at least ten times. The chain is built from TRBV7-8 and TRBJ1-6; D not resolved. Germline loops: CDR1 SGHVS, CDR2 FQNEAQ. The CDR3 consists of 14 residues. V was trimmed by 5 bases and J by 8 bases, leaving 13 bases between them. The CDR3 region is CASSPRTVDSPLHF. In nucleotides, the CDR3 is TGTGCCAGCAGCCCAAGGACGGTTGATTCACCCCTCCACTTT.

V gene TRBV30 combines with J gene TRBJ2-3; no firm D call. Trimming cost V 0 bases and J 2 bases, with 3 bases left between them. The V gene's germline CDR1 is GTSNPN and CDR2 SVGIG (reference sequence). This CDR3 comprises 12 residues. For the CDR3, the DNA is TGTGCCTGGAGTGTAGCCACAGATACGCAGTATTTT. Protein sequence: CAWSVATDTQYF. Based on the CDR3 plus reference TRBV30 and TRBJ2-3, the full variable domain is SQTIHQWPATLVQPVGSPLSLECTVEGTSNPNLYWYRQAAGRGLQLLFYSVGIGQISSEVPQNLSASRPQDRQFILSSKKLLLSDSGFYLCAWSVATDTQYFGPGTRLTVL.

This clonotype was picked up a small number of times. The rearrangement uses TRBV12-3 or TRBV12-4 and TRBJ1-1, with unresolved D. The CDR3 sequence is 15 residues long. V dropped 0 bases and J dropped 1 base, with 9 bases sitting between them. The CDR3 is CASSLALVPNTEAFF. Here the CDR3 DNA reads TGTGCCAGCAGTTTAGCGCTCGTACCGAACACTGAAGCTTTCTTT.

This rearrangement joins TRBV9 to TRBJ2-3; D is unresolved. The CDR3 sequence is 15 residues long. The germline V gene has CDR1 SGDLS and CDR2 YYNGEE. The V end was cut by 0 bases, the J end by 1 base, with 9 bases between. The CDR3 DNA reads as TGTGCCAGCAGCGTAGGCGGACCCCGCACAGATACGCAGTATTTT. This gives the protein CASSVGGPRTDTQYF. The whole variable domain, filled in from reference TRBV9 and TRBJ2-3, reads DSGVTQTPKHLITATGQRVTLRCSPRSGDLSVYWYQQSLDQGLQFLIQYYNGEERAKGNILERFSAQQFPDLHSELNLSSLELGDSALYFCASSVGGPRTDTQYFGPGTRLTVL.

This clonotype was seen more than once but under ten times. The chain uses TRBV2 and TRBJ1-6, with D possibly matching TRBD1 (5 bases). The V gene's germline CDR1 is SNHLY and CDR2 FYNNEI. V gave up 8 bases and J gave up 0 bases, with 8 bases separating them. This CDR3 is 14 amino acids long. CDR3 loop: CASGGTSYNSPLHF. DNA of the CDR3: TGTGCCAGCGGTGGGACCTCCTATAATTCACCCCTCCACTTT.

The chain uses TRBV21-1 and TRBJ2-7; the table's D call, TRBD1, was not checked against the DNA. TRBV21-1 is a pseudogene. The CDR3 extends over 19 amino acids. CDR3 sequence: CASSKAKETTGETSYEQYF. The DNA of the CDR3 is TGTGCCAGCAGCAAAGCCAAAGAAACAACAGGCGAGACTTCCTACGAGCAGTACTTC.

This clonotype was counted between two and nine times. The chain recombines TRBV3-1 with TRBJ1-1; no clear D. The CDR3 is 14 amino acids. V was clipped by 5 bases and J by 4 bases, with 14 bases between them. Germline V gene sequence: CDR1 LGHDT, CDR2 YNNKEL (reference sequence). CDR3 DNA sequence: TGTGCCAGCAGCGACGACTTCCGGGGCACTGAAGCTTTCTTT. Translating it yields CASSDDFRGTEAFF. Drawing the rest from reference TRBV3-1 and TRBJ1-1, the complete variable domain is DTAVSQTPKYLVTQMGNDKSIKCEQNLGHDTMYWYKQDSKKFLKIMFSYNNKELIINETVPNRFSPKSPDKAHLNLHINSLELGDSAVYFCASSDDFRGTEAFFGQGTRLTVV.

The chain recombines TRBV29-1 with TRBJ2-1, with 9 bases that match TRBD2. Germline CDR1 reads SQVTM; CDR2 reads ANQGSEA. The CDR3 spans 16 residues. Losses at the gene ends were 7 bases for V and 0 bases for J; bases not matched to a gene: 10. The CDR3 region has the DNA TGCAGCGCCACCAAGCCGACTAGCGGCTCCTACAATGAGCAGTTCTTC. Its protein product is CSATKPTSGSYNEQFF.

This clonotype occurred many times. The chain couples TRBV20-1 to TRBJ1-2; TRBD1 is a possible D gene (6 bases). There are 14 residues in the CDR3. V lost 6 bases to trimming and J lost 0 bases, with 14 bases between them. CDR1 is DFQATT and CDR2 is SNEGSKA in the germline V gene (reference sequence). The CDR3 bases are TGCAGTGCCTTTAGGACAGACTCTAACTATGGCTACACCTTC. Encoded protein: CSAFRTDSNYGYTF.

V and J are TRBV5-1 and TRBJ1-6; no clear D gene. This CDR3 contains 12 residues. Germline-derived CDR1 and CDR2 are SGHRS and YFSETQ. The ends were cut back, 4 bases at V and 7 bases at J, with 6 bases in the middle. CDR3 bases: TGCGCCAGCAGCCTAGAAAATTCACCCCTCCACTTT. It is translated as CASSLENSPLHF.

At least ten counts were recorded for this clonotype. J is TRBJ2-1 and V is TRBV5-4; 8 bases align to TRBD2. The CDR3 loop spans 16 amino acids. CDR1 is SGHNT and CDR2 is YYREEE in the germline V gene (reference sequence). The V gene end was trimmed by 5 bases and the J gene end by 0 bases; junction bases not matched to a gene: 7. The DNA for the CDR3 is TGTGCCAGCAGATCTCATAGCGGGACCTCCTACAATGAGCAGTTCTTC. The encoded protein is CASRSHSGTSYNEQFF.

This clonotype was detected many times. The chain uses TRBV27 and TRBJ2-1; 10 nucleotides align to TRBD1. The CDR3 is made up of 15 amino acids. Germline CDR1 is MNHEY and CDR2 is SMNVEV (reference sequence). Trimming removed 5 bases from V and 4 bases from J; junction bases left unmatched: 5. Here the CDR3 DNA reads TGTGCCAGCAGTCCCGGGACAGGGGTATACAATGAGCAGTTCTTC. Translated: CASSPGTGVYNEQFF.

V gene TRBV14 combines with J gene TRBJ2-3, with D hard to call. The CDR3 is 14 amino acids. Trimming shortened V by 5 bases and J by 2 bases, and 11 bases separated the two germline ends. CDR1 and CDR2 from the germline V gene are SGHDN and FVKESK. The CDR3 sequence is CASSFERFTDTQYF. The CDR3 DNA sequence: TGTGCCAGCAGCTTCGAGCGCTTCACAGATACGCAGTATTTT.

The CDR3 nucleotides read TGTGCCAGCAGCGTAGCTCATGCGGGGGGGTGGTACAATGAGCAGTTCTTC. Residues: CASSVAHAGGWYNEQFF. The chain has TRBV9 and TRBJ2-1; the match to TRBD2 covers 9 bases. The CDR3 has 17 amino acids. With V trimmed by 0 bases and J by 4 bases, 8 bases remained unmatched. Germline values: CDR1 SGDLS, CDR2 YYNGEE.

The CDR3 spells CASSSGTDNTDTQYF. The CDR3 DNA reads as TGCGCCAGCAGCTCCGGGACAGACAACACAGATACGCAGTATTTT. The chain combines TRBV5-1 with TRBJ2-3; 7 bases agree with TRBD1. The ends lost 3 bases at V and 2 bases at J; junction bases unmatched: 6. Germline V gives CDR1 SGHRS, CDR2 YFSETQ. The CDR3 length is 15 residues.

This clonotype qualifies as medium-sized (0.01 to 0.1%). V and J are TRBV5-6 and TRBJ2-1, with D perhaps TRBD1 (5 bases). The CDR3 runs to 15 residues. In germline, CDR1 is SGHDT, CDR2 YYEEEE. V dropped 0 bases and J dropped 2 bases, with 9 bases sitting between them. In DNA, the CDR3 is TGTGCCAGCAGCTTGGCTGGACATGCCTACAATGAGCAGTTCTTC. Translation gives CASSLAGHAYNEQFF.

The V gene is TRBV5-1, the J gene TRBJ2-3, with D perhaps TRBD1 or TRBD2 (5 bases each). V gave up 2 bases and J gave up 2 bases, with 12 bases separating them. The germline CDR1 and CDR2 sequences are SGHRS and YFSETQ. This CDR3 contains 15 residues. The CDR3 region has the DNA TGCGCCAGCAGCTTCCTAGGGGAGCCCACAGATACGCAGTATTTT. It translates to CASSFLGEPTDTQYF.

The chain has TRBV14 and TRBJ1-2; tentatively, D is TRBD1 (6 bases). The CDR3 totals 14 residues. CDR1 SGHDN and CDR2 FVKESK come from the germline V gene. V lost 2 bases and J lost 2, with 9 bases in between. CDR3 in amino acids: CASSQIGQNYGYTF. The CDR3 coding sequence is TGTGCCAGCAGCCAAATAGGACAGAACTATGGCTACACCTTC.

This clonotype was detected only a few times. The chain joins TRBV25-1 to TRBJ1-2; 10 nucleotides match TRBD1. CDR3 length: 12 amino acids. CDR1 MGHDK and CDR2 SYGVNS come from the germline V gene. V shed 8 bases, J shed 8 bases, and the junction held 5 bases outside the gene matches. DNA of the CDR3: TGTGCCAGCGGGGACAGGGGCCTGGGCTACACCTTC. It is translated as CASGDRGLGYTF.

In this sample, this clonotype turned up many times. This rearrangement joins TRBV24-1 to TRBJ2-3; D possibly corresponds to TRBD1 (6 bases). CDR3 length: 16 amino acids. Trimming shortened V by 4 bases and J by 1 base, and 14 bases separated the two germline ends. Per germline, CDR1 KGHDR and CDR2 SFDVKD. CDR3 nucleotides: TGTGCCACCAGTGACCCGTACAGGGAAGGCACAGATACGCAGTATTTT. Encoded protein: CATSDPYREGTDTQYF.

The chain carries TRBV7-8 and TRBJ2-7; 11 nucleotides align to TRBD2. V shed 5 bases, J shed 3 bases, and the junction held 6 bases outside the gene matches. The CDR3 loop spans 15 amino acids. The germline V gene encodes CDR1 SGHVS and CDR2 FQNEAQ. This CDR3 reads CASSPIAGGHYEQYF. The CDR3 DNA reads TGTGCCAGCAGCCCAATAGCGGGGGGGCACTACGAGCAGTACTTC.

This clonotype occurred a few times. The chain uses TRBV18 and TRBJ2-1, with a weak D call TRBD2 (5 bases). The germline V and J ends were trimmed by 4 bases and 5 bases, with 30 bases remaining between them. The CDR3 runs 20 residues. Germline CDR1 and CDR2: KGHSH and LQKENI. The CDR3 region is CASSLLAPLDGLGAHNEQFF. For the CDR3, the DNA is TGTGCCAGCTCACTGCTAGCACCCTTGGACGGATTGGGAGCACACAATGAGCAGTTCTTC.

This clonotype was counted between two and nine times. The chain uses TRBV7-2 and TRBJ2-2; D remains unclear. The CDR3 covers 13 residues. V gave up 6 bases and J gave up 5 bases, with 10 bases separating them. Germline V gene lookup returns CDR1 SGHTA and CDR2 FQGNSA. CDR3 sequence: CASSITMTGELFF. The CDR3, as DNA: TGTGCCAGCAGTATAACCATGACCGGGGAGCTGTTTTTT.

Ten or more counts support this clonotype. V usage is TRBV7-3 and J usage is TRBJ1-3; a weak D match, TRBD1 (5 bases). The length of the CDR3 is 13 residues. V lost 5 bases to trimming and J lost 3 bases, with 8 bases between them. Germline CDR1 reads SGHTA; CDR2 reads FQGTGA. CDR3 amino acids: CASSAGIGNTIYF. In DNA, the CDR3 is TGTGCCAGCAGCGCAGGGATTGGAAACACCATATATTTT.

This rearrangement joins TRBV4-1 to TRBJ2-7, with 7 bases lining up with TRBD1. Germline V gives CDR1 MGHRA, CDR2 YSYEKL. This CDR3 region has 14 residues. V shed 0 bases, J shed 4 bases, and the junction held 3 bases outside the gene matches. The CDR3 loop reads CASSQDDRAYEQYF. For the CDR3, the DNA is TGCGCCAGCAGCCAAGATGACAGGGCTTACGAGCAGTACTTC.